These 15 T cell receptor beta chains share one sample of origin, sequenced in a study of control samples from healthy donors and cancer patients (TCRdb year 2020). The library was obtained by the immunoSEQ multiplex PCR assay. TCRdb holds this immuneACCESS table with in-frame rearrangements only. Some clones are missing; in checked studies, unresolved V genes explain under half, and the rest has no known cause. For this sample the table gives 75,000 to 100,000 clones, of which about 88% were detected only once. The top ten hold over 0.95% of the sample. The sequenced sample was blood. The receptors here all came from a woman in her forties or fifties in good health.

The rearrangement uses TRBV5-1 and TRBJ2-1; perhaps TRBD2 as D (5 bases). Between the trimmed V and J ends, which lost 2 bases and 6 bases, there was a span of 9 bases. The CDR3 runs to 13 residues. CDR1 and CDR2 from the germline V gene are SGHRS and YFSETQ. The CDR3 DNA sequence: TGCGCCAGCAGCTTCAATGGAGGCAATGAGCAGTTCTTC. It yields the protein CASSFNGGNEQFF.

The J gene is TRBJ1-3, the V gene TRBV9; D may be TRBD1 (6 bases). Germline loops: CDR1 SGDLS, CDR2 YYNGEE. The CDR3 is made up of 16 amino acids. Trimming cost V 3 bases and J 3 bases, with 16 bases left between them. CDR3 coding DNA: TGTGCCAGCAGCGCGCACAGGGCGTCCGGTGGAAACACCATATATTTT. Translated, it gives CASSAHRASGGNTIYF.

In this sample, this clone turned up once. The chain links TRBV11-2 to TRBJ2-6; D ambiguous. Germline values: CDR1 SGHAT, CDR2 FQNNGV. CDR3 size: 13 residues. The V and J ends lost 5 bases and 4 bases respectively, with 6 bases between them. The DNA for the CDR3 is TGTGCCAGCAGCAGGCCCGGGGCCAACGTCCTGACTTTC. Its protein is CASSRPGANVLTF.

J is TRBJ1-5 and V is TRBV6-1; weak D call: TRBD1 (6 bases). V was clipped by 2 bases and J by 3 bases, with 11 bases between them. This CDR3 contains 15 residues. Germline CDR1 reads MNHNS; CDR2 reads SASEGT. The chain's CDR3 is CASSESDSFNQPQHF. CDR3 coding DNA: TGTGCCAGCAGTGAATCGGACAGTTTCAATCAGCCCCAGCATTTT.

The gene calls are TRBV21-1 and TRBJ2-7; TRBD2 reflects the table's D call only, with no check against the DNA. TRBV21-1 is tagged as a pseudogene. The CDR3 spans 14 residues. CDR3 nucleotide sequence: TGTGCCAGCAGCAAGGGACTAGCGGGACACGAGCAGTACTTC. Protein product: CASSKGLAGHEQYF.

The genes are TRBV11-2 and TRBJ2-1; 12 bases agree with TRBD2. Losses at the gene ends were 5 bases for V and 0 bases for J; bases not matched to a gene: 8. Germline CDR1 is SGHAT and CDR2 is FQNNGV. This CDR3 contains 18 residues. The CDR3 DNA sequence: TGTGCCAGCAGCACTGGACTAGCGGGGTCAGGCTCCTACAATGAGCAGTTCTTC. Translated: CASSTGLAGSGSYNEQFF.

The genes are TRBV28 and TRBJ2-7; D remains ambiguous. V lost 7 bases and J lost 3, with 10 bases in between. Per germline, CDR1 MDHEN and CDR2 SYDVKM. The CDR3 covers 12 residues. This CDR3 is CASMSRFYEQYF. The CDR3, as DNA: TGTGCCAGCATGAGCCGTTTCTACGAGCAGTACTTC.

The sample holds a few counts of this clone. Here the CDR3 DNA reads TGTGCCAGCAGCACTGGGGCGGCAGATACGCAGTATTTT. It translates to CASSTGAADTQYF. The chain combines TRBV7-3 with TRBJ2-3, with D possibly being TRBD1 (5 bases). V lost 5 bases and J lost 4, with 10 bases in between. The germline V gene has CDR1 SGHTA and CDR2 FQGTGA. This CDR3 spans 13 amino acids.

The gene calls are TRBV24-1 and TRBJ2-1; a possible D gene is TRBD1 (5 bases). CDR1 is KGHDR and CDR2 is SFDVKD in the germline V gene. Trimming removed 3 bases from V and 4 bases from J, with 6 bases in between. The CDR3 spans 13 residues. DNA for the CDR3: TGTGCCACCAGTGATCAGGGTTACAATGAGCAGTTCTTC. Amino acids: CATSDQGYNEQFF.

The genes are TRBV7-8 and TRBJ1-1, with D unresolved. The germline V and J ends were trimmed by 2 bases and 4 bases, with 11 bases remaining between them. The germline gives CDR1 SGHVS, CDR2 FQNEAQ. The CDR3 covers 14 residues. The CDR3 DNA reads as TGTGCCAGCAGCTTAATGAGGGTTACCACTGAAGCTTTCTTT. This encodes CASSLMRVTTEAFF.

The rearrangement joins TRBV18 to TRBJ2-5; D might be TRBD1 or TRBD2, each matching 5 bases. V was trimmed by 1 base and J by 5 bases, leaving 5 bases between them. The CDR3 runs 12 residues. From germline, CDR1 is KGHSH and CDR2 LQKENI. In DNA form, the CDR3 reads TGTGCCAGCTCACCACGGGGGGAGACCCAGTACTTC. Translated: CASSPRGETQYF.

The chain combines TRBV7-3 with TRBJ2-2; 11 positions match TRBD2. Germline V gene sequence: CDR1 SGHTA, CDR2 FQGTGA. V trimming: 5 bases; J trimming: 1 base; junction bases outside the gene matches: 18. The CDR3 runs to 21 residues. The CDR3, as DNA: TGTGCCAGCAGCCCGCTTCGGGCTAGCGGGGGGACCTCAGGGAACACCGGGGAGCTGTTTTTT. Encoded protein: CASSPLRASGGTSGNTGELFF.

This sequence joins TRBV29-1 and TRBJ1-2; 7 positions agree with TRBD1. This CDR3 is 15 amino acids long. The V gene's germline CDR1 is SQVTM and CDR2 ANQGSEA. J lost 3 bases, V lost 3 bases, and 10 bases had no gene match. CDR3 coding DNA: TGCAGCGTTGAGAAGAGACAGGGCTATGACTATGGCTACACCTTC. Translation gives CSVEKRQGYDYGYTF.

The chain has TRBV7-3 and TRBJ2-7; perhaps TRBD2 as D (7 bases). The CDR3 is 15 amino acids. Trimming removed 5 bases at V and 2 bases at J, with 16 bases between. Germline assignment: CDR1 SGHTA and CDR2 FQGTGA. For the CDR3, the DNA is TGTGCCAGCAGCCCAGGCGGGGGCGGAACCTACGAGCAGTACTTC. Encoded protein: CASSPGGGGTYEQYF.

The CDR3 region has the DNA TGTGCCAGCAGCCCCCTGGGCGGTGAGCAGTTCTTC. This codes for CASSPLGGEQFF. This sequence joins TRBV11-2 and TRBJ2-1; no reliable D call. Germline assignment: CDR1 SGHAT and CDR2 FQNNGV. The length of the CDR3 is 12 residues. V gave up 5 bases and J gave up 9 bases, with 11 bases separating them. The variable domain in full, completed from reference TRBV11-2 and TRBJ2-1, reads EAGVAQSPRYKIIEKRQSVAFWCNPISGHATLYWYQQILGQGPKLLIQFQNNGVVDDSQLPKDRFSAERLKGVDSTLKIQPAKLEDSAVYLCASSPLGGEQFFGPGTRLTVL.